The 5 T cell receptor beta chains in this list originate from one sample, sequenced in a study of T-cell reconstitution after alpha-beta-depleted transplantation in children. For TCRbeta, the library was prepared with unique molecular identifiers. TCRdb re-analysed the PCR reads in MiXCR, keeping a single row per CDR3 protein. The sample lists hundreds of thousands of distinct CDR3 sequences, about 12% seen once, with around 0.8% in the top ten. This specimen was PBMCs, taken before TCRalphabeta/CD19-depleted stem cell transplant. Receptors originate from a girl under 10 years old with congenital amegakaryocytic thrombocytopenia, due to receive a stem cell transplant.

This clonotype came up a few times. This CDR3 reads CATLGAGDDYGYTF. The CDR3 coding sequence is TGTGCCACCCTAGGGGCAGGGGATGACTATGGCTACACCTTC. The V call is TRBV27, the J call TRBJ1-2, with D maybe TRBD1 (6 bases). Germline-derived CDR1 and CDR2 are MNHEY and SMNVEV (reference sequence). Deletions cut 10 bases from V and 3 bases from J, with 18 bases between. The CDR3 consists of 14 residues.

This clonotype was seen ten or more times. The chain links TRBV7-9 to TRBJ2-1; 9 bases align to TRBD2. This CDR3 is built from 15 residues. Looked up from germline, CDR1 is SEHNR and CDR2 is FQNEAQ (reference sequence). J gave up 8 bases and V 0 bases, and 5 bases lay outside the gene matches. CDR3 DNA sequence: TGTGCCAGCAGCTTAGCTCGCGGGAGGGTAGATGAGCAGTTCTTC. Its translation is CASSLARGRVDEQFF.

The V and J genes are TRBV20-1 and TRBJ1-4, with D hard to call. There are 13 residues in the CDR3. V was clipped by 0 bases and J by 7 bases, with 9 bases between them. Per the germline V gene, CDR1 is DFQATT and CDR2 is SNEGSKA (reference sequence). The CDR3: CSAREGLFEKLFF. CDR3 DNA sequence: TGCAGTGCTAGAGAGGGCTTATTTGAAAAACTGTTTTTT.

In this sample, this clonotype turned up a few times. V gene TRBV12-3 or TRBV12-4 combines with J gene TRBJ2-1, with 7 bases aligning to TRBD1. J was trimmed by 4 bases and V by 6 bases; bases with no gene match: 9. This CDR3 contains 15 residues. The CDR3 sequence: CASRVLGGLYNEQFF. Here the CDR3 DNA reads TGTGCCAGCAGGGTTCTAGGGGGCCTGTACAATGAGCAGTTCTTC.

Turning to this clonotype: Just one base apart from a much larger clone, this may be a read error. The chain employs TRBV20-1 and TRBJ2-7, with D unclear. CDR1 is DFQATT, CDR2 SNEGSKA, per germline (reference sequence). This CDR3 spans 13 amino acids. CDR3 coding DNA: TGCAATGCGAGGCACACACGCTCCTACGAGCAGTACTTC. Protein sequence: CNARHTRSYEQYF.